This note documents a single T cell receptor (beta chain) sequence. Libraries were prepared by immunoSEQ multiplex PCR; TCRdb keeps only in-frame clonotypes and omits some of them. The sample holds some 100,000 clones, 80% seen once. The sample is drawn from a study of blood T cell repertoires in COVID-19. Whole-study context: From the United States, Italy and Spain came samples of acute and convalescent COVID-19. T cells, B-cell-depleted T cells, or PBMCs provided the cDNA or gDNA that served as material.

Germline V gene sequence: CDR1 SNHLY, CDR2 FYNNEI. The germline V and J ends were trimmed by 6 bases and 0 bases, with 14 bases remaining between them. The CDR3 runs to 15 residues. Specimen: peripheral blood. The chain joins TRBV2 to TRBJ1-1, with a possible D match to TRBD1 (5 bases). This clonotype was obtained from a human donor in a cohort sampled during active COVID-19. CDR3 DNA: TGTGCCAGCAGGGACCAGGGAGGGGTGAACACTGAAGCTTTCTTT. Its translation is CASRDQGGVNTEAFF.